These 27 T cell receptor beta chains came from one sample sequenced in a study of blood T cells in healthy people across ages. Sample-barcoded 5' priming and a J-beta primer mix drove a second PCR of about 7 to 11 cycles. Via MiXCR, TCRdb re-called the 5' RACE reads, giving one row per CDR3 protein. The sample shows more than 900,000 distinct CDR3 sequences, approximately 25% of them seen only once. The same sample was also used in a study of T cells of mothers and their children.

Source material: blood. These receptors were collected from a girl aged 2-10 years in good health.

The rearrangement joins TRBV15 to TRBJ1-5; 9 positions match TRBD1. V was clipped by 0 bases and J by 4 bases; unmatched bases: 4. Per germline, CDR1 LNHNV and CDR2 YYDKDF (reference sequence). CDR3 length: 16 residues. This CDR3 is CATSRDHGQGNQPQHF. The CDR3 DNA follows: TGTGCCACCAGCAGAGATCACGGACAGGGGAATCAGCCCCAGCATTTT.

The V and J genes are TRBV5-1 and TRBJ2-7; D is unclear. The CDR3 runs 11 residues. The germline V gene encodes CDR1 SGHRS and CDR2 YFSETQ. Trimming left V 7 bases short and J 6 bases short, with 11 bases between. CDR3 nucleotides: TGCGCCAGCGGCCTGACCAGCGAGCAGTACTTC. Encoded protein: CASGLTSEQYF.

The rearrangement joins TRBV3-1 to TRBJ2-5, with a possible D match to TRBD2 (5 bases). Germline CDR1 reads LGHDT; CDR2 reads YNNKEL (reference sequence). V was pared by 1 base and J by 11 bases, with 14 bases between. CDR3 length: 13 residues. CDR3 sequence (DNA): TGTGCCAGCAGCCAAGGACATAGCGTGATGCAGTACTTC. As protein: CASSQGHSVMQYF.

There are a few counts of this clonotype. The chain has TRBV19 and TRBJ2-6; possible D gene TRBD2, 5 bases. Germline-derived CDR1 and CDR2 are LNHDA and SQIVND (reference sequence). Trimming removed 10 bases from V and 0 bases from J, with 7 bases in between. This CDR3 has 13 residues. The CDR3 region has the DNA TGTGCCACCGGACTCTCTGGGGCCAACGTCCTGACTTTC. This encodes CATGLSGANVLTF. The variable domain in full, completed from reference TRBV19 and TRBJ2-6, reads DGGITQSPKYLFRKEGQNVTLSCEQNLNHDAMYWYRQDPGQGLRLIYYSQIVNDFQKGDIAEGYSVSREKKESFPLTVTSAQKNPTAFYLCATGLSGANVLTFGAGSRLTVL.

The rearrangement joins TRBV10-3 to TRBJ2-6; 12 bases agree with TRBD1. Trimming at V came to 4 bases and at J to 2 bases, leaving 6 bases not matched to a gene. From germline, CDR1 is ENHRY and CDR2 SYGVKD. This CDR3 has 18 amino acids. The CDR3 protein is CAISVGTGGATGANVLTF. CDR3 DNA sequence: TGTGCCATCAGTGTGGGGACAGGGGGCGCGACTGGGGCCAACGTCCTGACTTTC.

In its sample, this clonotype was seen a few times. The chain carries TRBV19 and TRBJ2-1; 11 bases are shared with TRBD1. The CDR3 sequence is 16 residues long. The V segment lost 3 bases and the J segment 7 bases; nucleotides outside the gene matches: 8. Germline V gene lookup returns CDR1 LNHDA and CDR2 SQIVND (reference sequence). The DNA of the CDR3 is TGTGCCAGTAGTATTTCAGGGACAGGGGGTACTAATGAGCAGTTCTTC. Protein sequence: CASSISGTGGTNEQFF.

The chain employs TRBV6-1 and TRBJ1-2, with D tentatively TRBD1 (6 bases). The germline gives CDR1 MNHNS, CDR2 SASEGT. The CDR3 sequence is 15 residues long. V lost 1 base to trimming and J lost 5 bases, with 14 bases between them. CDR3 in DNA: TGTGCCAGCAGTGAAGACCAGGGGTTCATATATGGCTACACCTTC. Its protein is CASSEDQGFIYGYTF.

The chain is built from TRBV5-1 and TRBJ2-3; 11 bases match TRBD2. CDR3 length: 17 amino acids. The germline CDR1 and CDR2 sequences are SGHRS and YFSETQ. The V gene end was trimmed by 0 bases and the J gene end by 6 bases; junction bases not matched to a gene: 9. CDR3 DNA sequence: TGCGCCAGCAGCTTGGCCGTAGCGGGAGGGCCCACGGATACGCAGTATTTT. This sequence encodes CASSLAVAGGPTDTQYF. Full variable domain (missing parts from reference TRBV5-1 and TRBJ2-3): KAGVTQTPRYLIKTRGQQVTLSCSPISGHRSVSWYQQTPGQGLQFLFEYFSETQRNKGNFPGRFSGRQFSNSRSEMNVSTLELGDSALYLCASSLAVAGGPTDTQYFGPGTRLTVL.

The sample holds a few counts of this clonotype. The chain recombines TRBV7-2 with TRBJ2-7; D ambiguous. Trimming took off 3 bases at V and 6 bases at J, with 15 bases between the two ends. The CDR3 runs to 14 residues. Germline CDR1 SGHTA, CDR2 FQGNSA. The DNA for the CDR3 is TGTGCCAGCAGCTTCCCGTGGTTATATTCCGAGCAGTACTTC. It encodes CASSFPWLYSEQYF.

This clonotype was counted only a few times. V usage is TRBV29-1 and J usage is TRBJ1-2, with D unresolved. The V gene's germline CDR1 is SQVTM and CDR2 ANQGSEA. Trimming took off 8 bases at V and 8 bases at J, with 18 bases between the two ends. The CDR3 loop spans 12 amino acids. This CDR3 reads CSLYQPLWGYTF. For the CDR3, the DNA is TGCAGCTTATACCAGCCTTTATGGGGCTACACCTTC.

The chain combines TRBV20-1 with TRBJ2-7; 9 bases fit TRBD1. The J call may be incorrect, as the DNA end agrees better with TRBJ2-1. The CDR3 is 12 residues long. The germline CDR1 and CDR2 sequences are DFQATT and SNEGSKA (reference sequence). This CDR3 is CSAGQGVDEQFF. CDR3 nucleotides: TGCAGTGCGGGACAGGGTGTCGATGAGCAGTTCTTC.

The sample holds a few counts of this clonotype. The conserved final phenylalanine or tryptophan is absent from the CDR3, which likely points to a read error. The DNA is left out, because the CDR3 cannot be placed on it with certainty; the CDR3 is given as TCRdb lists it. This chain joins TRBV12-5 and TRBJ1-1; the D call of TRBD1 is as the table states it, not checked on the DNA. The germline CDR1 and CDR2 sequences are LGHNT and FRNRAP. A total of 11 residues make up the CDR3, ends included. The CDR3 loop reads CASGFNLPGRL.

This clonotype has a handful of counts. The chain is built from TRBV5-1 and TRBJ1-1, with a weak D call TRBD1 (5 bases). This CDR3 is built from 15 residues. Per germline, CDR1 SGHRS and CDR2 YFSETQ. V was shortened by 7 bases and J by 0 bases, with 16 bases between the two germline ends. Written as DNA, the CDR3 is TGCGCCAGCTCCAATCGACAGACCATGAACACTGAAGCTTTCTTT. It yields the protein CASSNRQTMNTEAFF.

The chain couples TRBV3-1 to TRBJ2-7; 9 bases match TRBD2. With V trimmed by 1 base and J by 6 bases, 1 base remained unmatched. This CDR3 has 13 amino acids. CDR1 is LGHDT, CDR2 YNNKEL, per germline (reference sequence). The CDR3 here is CASSQGGRVEQYF. The CDR3 nucleotides are TGTGCCAGCAGCCAAGGCGGGAGGGTCGAGCAGTACTTC.

The CDR3 sequence is CASSQDGLRGLAFF. DNA for the CDR3: TGTGCCAGCAGCCAAGATGGACTACGGGGGCTGGCTTTCTTT. The V and J genes are TRBV4-2 and TRBJ1-1; D perhaps matches TRBD1 (6 bases). The germline V gene has CDR1 LGHNA and CDR2 YNFKEQ. V lost 0 bases and J 11 bases, leaving 16 bases between the germline ends. This CDR3 spans 14 amino acids.

V is TRBV3-1 and J is TRBJ1-4; 7 positions agree with TRBD1. The CDR3 has 14 residues. The junction had 4 bases not matched to a gene; V was cut back by 4 bases and J by 5 bases. The germline gives CDR1 LGHDT, CDR2 YNNKEL (reference sequence). CDR3 DNA: TGTGCCAGCAGCCCACCGGGACAGAATGAAAAACTGTTTTTT. Protein sequence: CASSPPGQNEKLFF.

This chain connects TRBV20-1 to TRBJ2-5, with 7 positions matching TRBD2. The DNA matches TRBJ2-7 better at its end, which makes the J call doubtful. This CDR3 has 13 residues. Germline V lookup: CDR1 DFQATT, CDR2 SNEGSKA (reference sequence). DNA of the CDR3: TGCAGTGCTAGAGGGACTAGTACCTACGAGCAGTACTTC. This sequence encodes CSARGTSTYEQYF.

The genes are TRBV28 and TRBJ2-5; TRBD2 agrees at 10 bases. J gave up 6 bases and V 7 bases, and 8 bases lay outside the gene matches. The CDR3 extends over 14 amino acids. CDR1 and CDR2 from the germline V gene are MDHEN and SYDVKM. The CDR3 loop is CASNERGGQQTQYF. CDR3 DNA: TGTGCCAGCAACGAGCGGGGGGGACAACAGACCCAGTACTTC.

This chain uses TRBV20-1 with TRBJ2-1; perhaps TRBD2 as D (6 bases). This CDR3 spans 14 amino acids. Trimming stripped 0 bases from V and 6 bases from J, with 12 bases between. Germline V lookup: CDR1 DFQATT, CDR2 SNEGSKA (reference sequence). The CDR3 nucleotides are TGCAGTGCTAGAGATTATCAGGGAGGCAATGAGCAGTTCTTC. Amino acids: CSARDYQGGNEQFF.

The sample holds a few counts of this clonotype. The chain couples TRBV5-6 to TRBJ2-5; D remains unclear. The better agreement between TRBJ2-1 and the DNA end casts doubt on the J call. Germline loops: CDR1 SGHDT, CDR2 YYEEEE. The CDR3 length is 14 residues. This CDR3 is CASSLGSSDNEQFF. Here the CDR3 DNA reads TGTGCCAGCAGCTTGGGGAGTTCGGACAATGAGCAGTTCTTC.

This clonotype was seen a handful of times. The chain is built from TRBV12-5 and TRBJ2-5; D unresolved. Trimming took off 7 bases at V and 5 bases at J, with 14 bases between the two ends. The CDR3 consists of 13 residues. The germline CDR1 and CDR2 sequences are LGHNT and FRNRAP. CDR3 sequence (DNA): TGTGCTAGTGCCCCCGCCGGTTTGGAGACCCAGTACTTC. Protein: CASAPAGLETQYF.

A few counts support this clonotype. The chain links TRBV28 to TRBJ1-1; D is uncertain. The CDR3 runs to 14 residues. Germline-derived CDR1 and CDR2 are MDHEN and SYDVKM. Trimming took off 3 bases at V and 0 bases at J, with 8 bases between the two ends. The CDR3 loop is CASSFWILNTEAFF. The CDR3 bases are TGTGCCAGCAGTTTCTGGATTCTGAACACTGAAGCTTTCTTT.

This chain joins TRBV27 and TRBJ2-7, with D unresolved. Germline V gives CDR1 MNHEY, CDR2 SMNVEV (reference sequence). The CDR3 covers 13 residues. V lost 5 bases to trimming and J lost 3 bases, with 11 bases between them. CDR3 nucleotides: TGTGCCAGCAGTCCACGCTACCTCTACGAGCAGTACTTC. It is translated as CASSPRYLYEQYF.

V usage is TRBV20-1 and J usage is TRBJ2-5, with D hard to call. The V gene's germline CDR1 is DFQATT and CDR2 SNEGSKA (reference sequence). The CDR3 totals 14 residues. V was shortened by 6 bases and J by 5 bases, with 19 bases between the two germline ends. DNA of the CDR3: TGCAGTGCAGAGGACCTACCTGGCGGTGAGACCCAGTACTTC. Amino acid sequence: CSAEDLPGGETQYF.

The rearrangement uses TRBV7-3 and TRBJ2-3; a possible D gene is TRBD2 (6 bases). CDR3 length equals 15 residues. V lost 2 bases and J 5 bases, leaving 14 bases between the germline ends. Germline CDR1 and CDR2: SGHTA and FQGTGA. DNA for the CDR3: TGTGCCAGCAGCTTAGGCCCCGGGACTCAAGATACGCAGTATTTT. This codes for CASSLGPGTQDTQYF.

The chain carries TRBV27 and TRBJ1-2; the D gene is possibly TRBD1 (6 bases). V was pared by 2 bases and J by 0 bases, with 19 bases between. CDR3 length equals 18 residues. Germline V CDR1 and CDR2: MNHEY, SMNVEV (reference sequence). Here the CDR3 reads CASSLERAGDYTNYGYTF. The CDR3 region has the DNA TGTGCCAGCAGTTTAGAACGGGCAGGGGATTACACTAACTATGGCTACACCTTC.

A few counts support this clonotype. The chain combines TRBV11-2 with TRBJ2-1, with D maybe TRBD1 (7 bases). The CDR3 consists of 16 residues. With 4 bases removed from V and 2 bases from J, the gap between germline ends came to 15 bases. Germline V gene sequence: CDR1 SGHAT, CDR2 FQNNGV. For the CDR3, the DNA is TGTGCCAGCAGCTCCGGCCAGGGGGAGGCCTACAATGAGCAGTTCTTC. Encoded protein: CASSSGQGEAYNEQFF.